This TCR beta chain was sequenced for a study of CD8+ T cells in alopecia areata. On the study more broadly: Those treated were given oral tofacitinib at 5 to 10 mg twice daily. General study findings and limits: Higher clonality than in normal scalp was seen in lesional scalp, especially alopecia totalis/universalis. Among patients, TCR sharing was less clear than in mice, a difference possibly due in part to HLA diversity in the patient population.

Following RNA extraction, reverse transcription yielded cDNA that acted as the sequencing template. Generated by immunoSEQ multiplex PCR, the TCRdb table keeps only in-frame clones and is missing some. This sample has under 300,000 clones, with around 67% found just once. Lesional scalp punch biopsies and peripheral blood came from alopecia areata patients. Turning to this clone: Its antigen remains unknown.

The CDR3 contains 12 residues. Trimming cost V 4 bases and J 5 bases, with 11 bases left between them. Germline CDR1 SQVTM, CDR2 ANQGSEA. The rearrangement uses TRBV29-1 and TRBJ2-5; tentative D call: TRBD2 (5 bases). The sample in question was CD4+ T cells sorted from blood, obtained at week 0. The receptor comes from a human donor with alopecia areata. Written as DNA, the CDR3 is TGCAGCGTTGCGGAGGTAGGGGAGACCCAGTACTTC. Its translation: CSVAEVGETQYF. The full variable domain, completed using reference TRBV29-1 and TRBJ2-5, is SAVISQKPSRDICQRGTSLTIQCQVDSQVTMMFWYRQQPGQSLTLIATANQGSEATYESGFVIDKFPISRPNLTFSTLTVSNMSPEDSSIYLCSVAEVGETQYFGPGTRLLVL.